Given below is one TCR beta chain in context. The antigen is unknown. The sample is drawn from a study of blood T cells in healthy people across ages. Overall study findings and caveats: Strong correlation linked observed beta diversity and percent naive T cells. Diversity figures based on one million T cells were deemed too low. Bulk PBMC profiling left naive and antigen-experienced comparisons inconclusive.

Primed by a sample-barcoded 5' primer and a J-beta primer mix, a second PCR proceeded for 7 to 11 cycles. Carrying 12 random nucleotides, a template-switch adaptor labeled each individual cDNA molecule. Each CDR3 protein is one row after TCRdb ran MiXCR on the 5' RACE reads. The data contain 1,500,000 or so distinct CDR3 sequences, approximately 59% of them singletons. This clonotype was obtained from a man aged 18 to 35 in good health. The sequencing sample was made of blood.

CDR3 DNA: TGCAGTGCTTTTTCCGGGACAGGGTACGCCCGGGGGAGATATAGCAATCAGCCCCAGCATTTT. This encodes CSAFSGTGYARGRYSNQPQHF. This chain links TRBV20-1 with TRBJ1-5; 9 bases are a match to TRBD1. Germline V CDR1 and CDR2: DFQATT, SNEGSKA (reference sequence). V dropped 5 bases and J dropped 0; count of bases not matched to a gene: 23. CDR3 size: 21 residues.